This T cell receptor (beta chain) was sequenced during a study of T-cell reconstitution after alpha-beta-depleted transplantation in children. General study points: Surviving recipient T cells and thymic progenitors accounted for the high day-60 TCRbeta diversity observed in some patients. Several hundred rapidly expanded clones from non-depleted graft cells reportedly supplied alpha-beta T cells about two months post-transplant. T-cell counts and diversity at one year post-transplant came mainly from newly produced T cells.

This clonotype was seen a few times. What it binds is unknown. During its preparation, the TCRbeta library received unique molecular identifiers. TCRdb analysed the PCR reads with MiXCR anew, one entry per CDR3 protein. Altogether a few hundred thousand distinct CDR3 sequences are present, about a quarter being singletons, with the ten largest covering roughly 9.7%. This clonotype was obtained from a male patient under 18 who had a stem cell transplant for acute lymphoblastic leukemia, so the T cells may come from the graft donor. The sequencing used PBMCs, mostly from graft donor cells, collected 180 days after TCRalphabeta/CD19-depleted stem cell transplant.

DNA of the CDR3: TGTGCCACCCCCAGGGGGCTCGGCACCGGGGAGCTGTTTTTT. This gives the protein CATPRGLGTGELFF. This chain joins TRBV6-2 or TRBV6-3 and TRBJ2-2; 8 bases line up with TRBD1. CDR1 and CDR2 from the germline V gene are MNHEY and SVGEGT. The ends lost 10 bases at V and 4 bases at J; junction bases unmatched: 8. There are 14 residues in the CDR3.